The 20 T cell receptor beta chains reported below all come from one sample, sequenced in a study of T-cell reconstitution after alpha-beta-depleted transplantation in children. Unique molecular identifiers were incorporated when the TCRbeta library was constructed. TCRdb recomputed calls from the PCR reads with MiXCR, one row per CDR3 protein. Of 480,000 or so distinct CDR3 sequences listed, over 9.5% are singletons. The material sequenced was PBMCs, taken before TCRalphabeta/CD19-depleted stem cell transplant. Receptors originate from a child aged 2 to 9 with inherited bone marrow failure, due to receive a stem cell transplant.

This clonotype occurred many times. The chain employs TRBV28 and TRBJ1-5, with unresolved D. Trimming pared 2 bases from V and 1 base from J, leaving 15 bases between. Germline V CDR1 and CDR2: MDHEN, SYDVKM. The CDR3 is made up of 17 amino acids. This chain's CDR3 is CASSLISGYGSNQPQHF. DNA of the CDR3: TGTGCCAGCAGTTTAATATCGGGATATGGGAGCAATCAGCCCCAGCATTTT.

This clonotype was detected many times. The chain links TRBV4-3 to TRBJ2-2; 9 nucleotides line up with TRBD2. Trimming at V came to 8 bases and at J to 3 bases, leaving 7 bases not matched to a gene. Germline V gene sequence: CDR1 LGHNA, CDR2 YSLEER. The CDR3 has 15 amino acids. The CDR3 coding sequence is TGCGCCAGCCGCCCTAGACTAGCGGACACCGGGGAGCTGTTTTTT. Translated: CASRPRLADTGELFF.

This clonotype was counted many times. The chain uses TRBV12-5 and TRBJ2-1; TRBD2 might be the D (6 bases). This CDR3 comprises 18 residues. Germline-derived CDR1 and CDR2 are LGHNT and FRNRAP. Trimming left V 6 bases short and J 0 bases short, with 21 bases between. The CDR3 protein is CASGSDQKLANSYNEQFF. The DNA for the CDR3 is TGTGCTAGTGGCTCCGACCAAAAACTAGCCAACTCCTACAATGAGCAGTTCTTC.

Ten or more counts support this clonotype. The CDR3 DNA follows: TGCAGCGTTGATTCCCCAGGTCAAGGGGAGCAGTTCTTC. Protein: CSVDSPGQGEQFF. This chain uses TRBV29-1 with TRBJ2-1; D ambiguous. In germline, CDR1 is SQVTM, CDR2 ANQGSEA. This CDR3 is 13 amino acids long. V lost 3 bases and J lost 10, with 16 bases in between.

This clonotype was seen at least ten times. The V gene is TRBV6-1, the J gene TRBJ1-1, with D tentatively TRBD1 (6 bases). V gave up 6 bases and J gave up 0 bases, with 11 bases separating them. The CDR3 runs to 14 residues. Per the germline V gene, CDR1 is MNHNS and CDR2 is SASEGT. CDR3 sequence reads: CASSPYRVNTEAFF. DNA for the CDR3: TGTGCCAGCAGCCCTTACAGGGTGAACACTGAAGCTTTCTTT.

This clonotype was observed at least ten times. The rearrangement uses TRBV7-8 and TRBJ2-5; D gene ambiguous. V gave up 1 base and J gave up 5 bases, with 5 bases separating them. Germline values: CDR1 SGHVS, CDR2 FQNEAQ. This CDR3 comprises 12 residues. In nucleotides, the CDR3 is TGTGCCAGCAGCTTAGTGGATGAGACCCAGTACTTC. It is translated as CASSLVDETQYF.

The chain recombines TRBV27 with TRBJ2-3; D remains unclear. CDR1 is MNHEY, CDR2 SMNVEV, per germline (reference sequence). This CDR3 has 13 amino acids. Trimming left V 5 bases short and J 3 bases short, with 9 bases between. DNA for the CDR3: TGTGCCAGCAGTCCGAAACCGACAGATACGCAGTATTTT. Protein sequence: CASSPKPTDTQYF.

This clonotype was seen many times. The gene calls are TRBV10-3 and TRBJ2-7; 9 bases align to TRBD1. The length of the CDR3 is 14 residues. Trimming took 6 bases from V and 4 from J; bases not matched to a gene: 7. Germline V lookup: CDR1 ENHRY, CDR2 SYGVKD. The DNA of the CDR3 is TGTGCCATCAGGGGACAGGGAAAGGGATACGAGCAGTACTTC. This gives the protein CAIRGQGKGYEQYF.

A word on this clonotype: Since no conserved phenylalanine or tryptophan closes the CDR3, a read error is the likely cause. The DNA is left out, because the CDR3 cannot be placed on it with certainty; the CDR3 is given as TCRdb lists it. V gene TRBV4-1 combines with J gene TRBJ1-2; the table's D call of TRBD1 was not tested on the DNA. The length of the CDR3 is 11 amino acids, counting both ends. Germline V gives CDR1 MGHRA, CDR2 YSYEKL. The CDR3 sequence is CASSQDGTVHI.

Ten or more counts support this clonotype. The genes are TRBV11-2 and TRBJ1-5; no definite D call. The V gene lost 1 base and the J gene lost 3 bases, with 4 bases spanning the gap. CDR3 length equals 13 residues. Germline V CDR1 and CDR2: SGHAT, FQNNGV. The CDR3 is CASSLGFNQPQHF. CDR3 nucleotide sequence: TGTGCCAGCAGCTTAGGTTTCAATCAGCCCCAGCATTTT.

The V gene is TRBV7-9, the J gene TRBJ2-7; 10 nucleotides align to TRBD2. The CDR3 contains 15 residues. V lost 1 base, J lost 6 bases, and 6 bases stayed unmatched. Germline loops: CDR1 SEHNR, CDR2 FQNEAQ (reference sequence). The CDR3 reads CASSLGASGSPEQYF. The CDR3 region has the DNA TGTGCCAGCAGCTTAGGGGCTAGCGGGAGCCCCGAGCAGTACTTC.

This clonotype was observed a few times. The gene calls are TRBV28 and TRBJ1-5, with D possibly matching TRBD1 (5 bases). This CDR3 region has 14 residues. The V gene's germline CDR1 is MDHEN and CDR2 SYDVKM. The V and J ends lost 3 bases and 6 bases respectively, with 12 bases between them. The CDR3 nucleotides are TGTGCCAGCAGTTTGGTTGTGGGGCGTCAGCCCCAGCATTTT. As protein: CASSLVVGRQPQHF.

CDR3 nucleotide sequence: TGTGCCAGCAGCGTCTCCGGGACAGGGACCTATGGCTACACCTTC. The encoded protein is CASSVSGTGTYGYTF. The genes are TRBV7-2 and TRBJ1-2; 9 bases are shared with TRBD1. With 5 bases clipped from V and 4 bases from J, the junction kept 8 bases outside the gene matches. Looked up from germline, CDR1 is SGHTA and CDR2 is FQGNSA. The CDR3 consists of 15 residues.

In this sample, this clonotype turned up many times. The chain employs TRBV27 and TRBJ2-1; D is perhaps TRBD2 (6 bases). The V gene's germline CDR1 is MNHEY and CDR2 SMNVEV (reference sequence). This CDR3 is built from 15 residues. Trimming took off 2 bases at V and 5 bases at J, with 13 bases between the two ends. CDR3 nucleotide sequence: TGTGCCAGCAGTTTAACGGGAGATGGAAACAATGAGCAGTTCTTC. Translated: CASSLTGDGNNEQFF.

This clonotype was counted at least ten times. V and J are TRBV2 and TRBJ2-2, with D possibly matching TRBD2 (5 bases). Per germline, CDR1 SNHLY and CDR2 FYNNEI. Deletions cut 10 bases from V and 5 bases from J, with 17 bases between. The CDR3 covers 14 residues. CDR3 sequence reads: CANRDSSLTGELFF. For the CDR3, the DNA is TGTGCCAACCGGGATAGCTCACTGACCGGGGAGCTGTTTTTT.

This clonotype was recorded many times. The chain couples TRBV15 to TRBJ2-5; the match to TRBD1 covers 7 bases. The CDR3 extends over 18 amino acids. Germline V lookup: CDR1 LNHNV, CDR2 YYDKDF (reference sequence). V was pared by 1 base and J by 5 bases, with 16 bases of the junction left unmatched. The CDR3 DNA reads TGTGCCACCAGCAGAGTTCCCCCGGACAGGAACGACCTGGAGACCCAGTACTTC. Its protein product is CATSRVPPDRNDLETQYF.

Regarding this clonotype: A read error is possible here, since a much larger clone lies one base away. V is TRBV28 and J is TRBJ2-7; tentative D call: TRBD1 (6 bases). Per the germline V gene, CDR1 is MDHEN and CDR2 is SYDVKM. CDR3 length: 15 amino acids. V was clipped by 1 base and J by 4 bases, with 14 bases between them. The chain's CDR3 is CASSLFRARGYEQYF. CDR3 DNA sequence: TGTGCCAGCAGTTTATTTAGGGCAAGGGGGTACGAGCAGTACTTC.

This clonotype was seen repeatedly, ten times or more. This chain links TRBV5-1 with TRBJ2-5, with 10 bases that match TRBD2. The CDR3 has 16 amino acids. The J segment lost 5 bases and the V segment lost 1 base, leaving 8 bases of the junction unmatched. Per the germline V gene, CDR1 is SGHRS and CDR2 is YFSETQ. CDR3 loop: CASSLRPSGSMETQYF. The CDR3 DNA reads TGCGCCAGCAGCTTGAGGCCTAGCGGGAGTATGGAGACCCAGTACTTC. Combining the CDR3 with reference TRBV5-1 and TRBJ2-5 gives the whole variable domain KAGVTQTPRYLIKTRGQQVTLSCSPISGHRSVSWYQQTPGQGLQFLFEYFSETQRNKGNFPGRFSGRQFSNSRSEMNVSTLELGDSALYLCASSLRPSGSMETQYFGPGTRLLVL.

This chain links TRBV30 with TRBJ2-2, with D tentatively TRBD1 or TRBD2 (5 bases each). The length of the CDR3 is 13 residues. V was cut by 4 bases and J by 7 bases, with 13 bases left in between. Germline CDR1 GTSNPN, CDR2 SVGIG (reference sequence). CDR3 DNA: TGTGCCTGGACCAAAACGGGGCACGGGGAGCTGTTTTTT. Translating it yields CAWTKTGHGELFF.

This clonotype was seen at least ten times. The chain joins TRBV5-5 to TRBJ1-6; 10 positions agree with TRBD1. This CDR3 is built from 17 residues. Trimming took 4 bases from V and 0 from J; bases not matched to a gene: 4. Per germline, CDR1 SGHKS and CDR2 YYEKEE (reference sequence). The CDR3 reads CASSGGQGSSYNSPLHF. DNA of the CDR3: TGTGCCAGCAGCGGGGGACAGGGGAGCTCCTATAATTCACCCCTCCACTTT.